This T cell receptor beta chain was identified during a study of OX40 agonist ivuxolimab in advanced cancers. Background on the study: People who had prior anti-PD-1, anti-PD-L1 or anti-CTLA-4 therapy could take part, and approximately 43% had some.

This clone was seen just once. The repertoire was sequenced with immunoSEQ multiplex PCR; TCRdb's copy has only in-frame clones and lacks some. Seen here are roughly 60,000 clones, 84% observed once, and the top ten hold about 27%. Germline V gene data show CDR1 as MGHRA and CDR2 as YSYEKL. This CDR3 region has 19 residues. Trimming pared 0 bases from V and 7 bases from J, leaving 24 bases between. The sequencing here drew on CD4+ or CD8+ T cells sorted from blood, taken in a trial of the OX40 agonist ivuxolimab. The genes are TRBV4-1 and TRBJ2-2; D gene unclear. The TCR was taken from an adult with an advanced solid tumor such as melanoma, head and neck, liver or kidney cancer. CDR3 bases: TGCGCCAGCAGCCAAGATAGGAGTCTTTTTCCCGCGATTCACGGGGAGCTGTTTTTT. It codes for CASSQDRSLFPAIHGELFF.